One and the same sample provided the 15 T cell receptor beta chains below, sequenced in a study of cytomegalovirus exposure and HLA in healthy donors (dated 2017 in TCRdb). The library relied on the immunoSEQ multiplex PCR assay. A mixture of 60 forward primers for TCR Vbeta segments and 13 reverse primers for TCR Jbeta segments was used in the multiplex PCR. Here the immuneACCESS table is served through TCRdb, limited to in-frame sequences with V and J called. Missing clones are a known gap in these copies; in checked studies unresolved V genes cover under half, and the rest lacks a known reason. Recorded for this sample are roughly 56,000 clones; about 87% of them occurred a single time. The ten biggest clones cover about 1.5% of the sample. The sequencing sample was made of PBMCs. These receptors came from a man younger than 30 in good health and CMV-seronegative.

V is TRBV23-1 and J is TRBJ1-2, with D possibly TRBD1 on 5 matching bases. TRBV23-1 is flagged as an ORF with uncertain function. V was trimmed by 3 bases and J by 2 bases, leaving 10 bases between them. The CDR3 is made up of 14 amino acids. The CDR3: CASSHDSSNYGYTF. The DNA of the CDR3 is TGCGCCAGCAGTCATGACAGCTCCAACTATGGCTACACCTTC.

The chain couples TRBV2 to TRBJ2-7; D is unresolved. V lost 8 bases and J lost 2, with 13 bases in between. CDR1 is SNHLY, CDR2 FYNNEI, per germline. This CDR3 region has 13 residues. DNA for the CDR3: TGTGCCAGCGTCCTGAGCACCGCCTACGAGCAGTACTTC. Its translation is CASVLSTAYEQYF. Full variable domain (remainder filled in from reference TRBV2 and TRBJ2-7): EPEVTQTPSHQVTQMGQEVILRCVPISNHLYFYWYRQILGQKVEFLVSFYNNEISEKSEIFDDQFSVERPDGSNFTLKIRSTKLEDSAMYFCASVLSTAYEQYFGPGTRLTVT.

V gene TRBV28 combines with J gene TRBJ2-3; TRBD2 matches at 11 bases. This CDR3 has 14 amino acids. The V segment lost 3 bases and the J segment 6 bases; nucleotides outside the gene matches: 2. Germline V lookup: CDR1 MDHEN, CDR2 SYDVKM. For the CDR3, the DNA is TGTGCCAGCAGTTTTAGCGGGGGGGCGGATACGCAGTATTTT. Amino acids: CASSFSGGADTQYF.

V usage is TRBV7-3 and J usage is TRBJ2-1; 9 bases map to TRBD2. Germline V lookup: CDR1 SGHTA, CDR2 FQGTGA. The CDR3 has 15 amino acids. Trimming cost V 1 base and J 10 bases; bases outside gene matches: 8. The CDR3 DNA follows: TGTGCCAGCAGCTTAATATTGGGACTAGCTGGGGAGCAGTTCTTC. Translation gives CASSLILGLAGEQFF.

The J gene is TRBJ1-1, the V gene TRBV5-1; no reliable D call. Looked up from germline, CDR1 is SGHRS and CDR2 is YFSETQ. The CDR3 contains 14 residues. V lost 4 bases to trimming and J lost 1 base, with 11 bases between them. The DNA of the CDR3 is TGCGCCAGCAGCCCGGGAGTGGCGAACACTGAAGCTTTCTTT. Protein sequence: CASSPGVANTEAFF.

The rearrangement links TRBV2 to TRBJ1-6, with 7 bases fitting TRBD1. Unmatched junction bases numbered 13, after V lost 7 bases and J lost 7 bases. Germline CDR1 is SNHLY and CDR2 is FYNNEI. The CDR3 extends over 16 amino acids. CDR3 coding DNA: TGTGCCAGCACGCGACAGGGTTTTGGTGGCAATTCACCCCTCCACTTT. Translation: CASTRQGFGGNSPLHF. The complete variable domain, with remaining parts taken from reference TRBV2 and TRBJ1-6, reads EPEVTQTPSHQVTQMGQEVILRCVPISNHLYFYWYRQILGQKVEFLVSFYNNEISEKSEIFDDQFSVERPDGSNFTLKIRSTKLEDSAMYFCASTRQGFGGNSPLHFGNGTRLTVT.

This rearrangement joins TRBV29-1 to TRBJ1-1, with 7 bases that match TRBD1. Germline loops: CDR1 SQVTM, CDR2 ANQGSEA. V shed 4 bases, J shed 4 bases, and the junction held 12 bases outside the gene matches. CDR3 length: 15 residues. This CDR3 is CSVGGPQGVSTEAFF. In nucleotides, the CDR3 is TGCAGCGTTGGGGGGCCGCAGGGGGTGAGCACTGAAGCTTTCTTT.

V gene TRBV4-1 combines with J gene TRBJ2-2; 7 nucleotides match TRBD2. V trimming: 2 bases; J trimming: 1 base; junction bases outside the gene matches: 10. CDR1 MGHRA and CDR2 YSYEKL come from the germline V gene. CDR3 length equals 18 residues. CDR3 bases: TGCGCCAGCAGCCAATCGGGGGGACCAGGCCGGAACACCGGGGAGCTGTTTTTT. Translation: CASSQSGGPGRNTGELFF.

The rearrangement links TRBV9 to TRBJ1-2, with D unclear. Germline CDR1 SGDLS, CDR2 YYNGEE. The CDR3 sequence is 13 residues long. V lost 2 bases and J 1 base, leaving 6 bases between the germline ends. In DNA form, the CDR3 reads TGTGCCAGCAGCGTTTCAGATAACTATGGCTACACCTTC. It specifies CASSVSDNYGYTF. Drawing the rest from reference TRBV9 and TRBJ1-2, the complete variable domain is DSGVTQTPKHLITATGQRVTLRCSPRSGDLSVYWYQQSLDQGLQFLIQYYNGEERAKGNILERFSAQQFPDLHSELNLSSLELGDSALYFCASSVSDNYGYTFGSGTRLTVV.

The genes are TRBV10-2 and TRBJ2-3; 8 positions agree with TRBD2. CDR1 and CDR2 (germline): WSHSY, SAAADI. V was pared by 6 bases and J by 1 base, with 3 bases of the junction left unmatched. This CDR3 spans 14 amino acids. DNA of the CDR3: TGCGCCAGCAGCGTTAGCGGGGGCACAGATACGCAGTATTTT. The encoded protein is CASSVSGGTDTQYF.

This clone was picked up one time. At one end the junction does not follow the germline gene, possibly because of a read error. The chain links TRBV30 to TRBJ1-2; D gene uncertain. CDR1 GTSNPN and CDR2 SVGIG come from the germline V gene (reference sequence). This CDR3 spans 14 amino acids. The DNA of the CDR3 is TGTGCCTGGAGTGTACCACAGTCTAATTATGGCTACACCTTC. It codes for CAWSVPQSNYGYTF.

This rearrangement joins TRBV28 to TRBJ2-6; the match to TRBD1 covers 10 bases. Germline-derived CDR1 and CDR2 are MDHEN and SYDVKM. There are 18 residues in the CDR3. Unmatched junction bases numbered 8, after V lost 6 bases and J lost 0 bases. The CDR3, as DNA: TGTGCCAGCAGGACAGGGGGCGCGGGTAGCTCTGGGGCCAACGTCCTGACTTTC. Its translation is CASRTGGAGSSGANVLTF.

The gene calls are TRBV28 and TRBJ2-7; D may be TRBD2 (7 bases). Germline assignment: CDR1 MDHEN and CDR2 SYDVKM. V lost 10 bases and J lost 0, with 16 bases in between. The CDR3 runs to 14 residues. The CDR3 loop is CATGGGLSSYEQYF. CDR3 nucleotide sequence: TGTGCCACCGGCGGGGGCCTCAGCTCCTACGAGCAGTACTTC.

The J gene is TRBJ1-5, the V gene TRBV10-3; D may be TRBD1 (6 bases). V was clipped by 6 bases and J by 0 bases, with 12 bases between them. The length of the CDR3 is 15 residues. In germline, CDR1 is ENHRY, CDR2 SYGVKD. CDR3 in DNA: TGTGCCATCAGCGCGGACAGTGTTAGCAATCAGCCCCAGCATTTT. This encodes CAISADSVSNQPQHF.

V and J are TRBV30 and TRBJ1-4; possibly TRBD1 for D (6 bases). CDR1 GTSNPN and CDR2 SVGIG come from the germline V gene (reference sequence). CDR3 size: 14 residues. V lost 3 bases to trimming and J lost 4 bases, with 12 bases between them. The CDR3 sequence: CAWSSGQLNEKLFF. The DNA of the CDR3 is TGTGCCTGGAGCTCAGGACAGCTTAATGAAAAACTGTTTTTT.